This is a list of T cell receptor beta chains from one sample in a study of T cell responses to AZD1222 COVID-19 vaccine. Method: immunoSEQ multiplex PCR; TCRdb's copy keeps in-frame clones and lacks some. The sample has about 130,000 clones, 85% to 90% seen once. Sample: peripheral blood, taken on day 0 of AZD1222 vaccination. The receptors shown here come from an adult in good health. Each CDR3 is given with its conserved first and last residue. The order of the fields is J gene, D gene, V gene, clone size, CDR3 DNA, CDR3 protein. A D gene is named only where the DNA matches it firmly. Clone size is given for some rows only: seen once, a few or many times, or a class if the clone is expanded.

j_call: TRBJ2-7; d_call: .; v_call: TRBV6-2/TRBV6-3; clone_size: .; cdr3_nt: TGTGCCAGCAGTTACGTCAGGTACGAGCAGTACTTC; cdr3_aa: CASSYVRYEQYF
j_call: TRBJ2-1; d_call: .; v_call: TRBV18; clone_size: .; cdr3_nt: TGTGCCAGCTCACCTATGGCGGGTCAAGGGAATGAGCAGTTCTTC; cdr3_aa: CASSPMAGQGNEQFF
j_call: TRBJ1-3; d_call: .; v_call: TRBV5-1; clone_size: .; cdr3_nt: TGCGCCAGCAGCTTGGACAGGACTGGAAACACCATATATTTT; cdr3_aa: CASSLDRTGNTIYF
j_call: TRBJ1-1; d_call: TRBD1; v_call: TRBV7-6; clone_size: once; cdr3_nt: TGTGCCAGCAGCTTAAAGGGGGCCGCCACTGAAGCTTTCTTT; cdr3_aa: CASSLKGAATEAFF
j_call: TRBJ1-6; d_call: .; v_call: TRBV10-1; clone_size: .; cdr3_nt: TGCGCCAGCAGTGAGTCCGGGGCGCGGAATTCACCCCTCCACTTT; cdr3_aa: CASSESGARNSPLHF
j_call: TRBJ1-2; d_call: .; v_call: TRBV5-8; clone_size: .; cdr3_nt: TGTGCCAGCAGCTTCCAACCGACACCAACCTATGGCTACACCTTC; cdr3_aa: CASSFQPTPTYGYTF
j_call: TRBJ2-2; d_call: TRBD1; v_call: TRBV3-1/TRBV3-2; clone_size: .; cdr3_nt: TGTGCCGGCAGCCAAGAGGACAGGGGAGGCGACACCGGGGAGCTGTTTTTT; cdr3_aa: CAGSQEDRGGDTGELFF
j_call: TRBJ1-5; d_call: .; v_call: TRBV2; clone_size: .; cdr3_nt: TGTGCCAGCAGTGTAGGGGACCCCTTTAGCAATCAGCCCCAGCATTTT; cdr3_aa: CASSVGDPFSNQPQHF
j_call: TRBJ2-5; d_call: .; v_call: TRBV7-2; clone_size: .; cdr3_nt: TGTGCCAGCAGCCCCGACTCACAGGGTAGGGAGACCCAGTACTTC; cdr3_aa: CASSPDSQGRETQYF
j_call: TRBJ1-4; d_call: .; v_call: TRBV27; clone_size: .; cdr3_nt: TGTGCCAGCAGTTTATCTTCCGGAAGCTCTAATGAAAAACTGTTTTTT; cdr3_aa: CASSLSSGSSNEKLFF
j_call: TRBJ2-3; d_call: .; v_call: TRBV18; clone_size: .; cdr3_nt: TGTGCCAGCTCACCAATTTGGGGGGCTGGAGATACGCAGTATTTT; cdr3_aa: CASSPIWGAGDTQYF
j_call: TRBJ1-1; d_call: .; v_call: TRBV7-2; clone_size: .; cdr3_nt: TGTGCCAGCAGCTTACAGGGATTGAACACTGAAGCTTTCTTT; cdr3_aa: CASSLQGLNTEAFF
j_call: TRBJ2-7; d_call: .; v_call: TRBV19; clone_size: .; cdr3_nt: TGTGCCAGTAGTTTAAGGGAATCCTACGAGCAGTACTTC; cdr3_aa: CASSLRESYEQYF
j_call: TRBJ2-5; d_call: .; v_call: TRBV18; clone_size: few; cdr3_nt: TGTGCCAGCTCATATAACAGGGCACCCCAAGAGACCCAGTACTTC; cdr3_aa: CASSYNRAPQETQYF
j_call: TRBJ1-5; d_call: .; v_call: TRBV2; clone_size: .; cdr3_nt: TGTGCCAGCAGGGCCGATTCCAAGGGCAATCAGCCCCAGCATTTT; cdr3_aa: CASRADSKGNQPQHF
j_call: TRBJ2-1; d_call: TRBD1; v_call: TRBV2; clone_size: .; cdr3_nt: TGTGCCAGTCCCCCCGGGACAGGGTACAATGAGCAGTTCTTC; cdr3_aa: CASPPGTGYNEQFF